This TCR beta chain was captured in a study of T cell responses to AZD1222 COVID-19 vaccine. This CDR3 spans 10 amino acids. CDR1 and CDR2 from the germline V gene are DFQATT and SNEGSKA (reference sequence). V gave up 8 bases and J gave up 6 bases, with 8 bases separating them. This clone was counted a few times. Its antigen is still unknown. This table comes from immunoSEQ multiplex PCR, and its TCRdb copy is limited to in-frame clones, with some not included. The sample carries 160,000 or so clones, approximately 90% recorded once. Study observations and caveats: Clonal diversity may have been underestimated in mostly white British donors. Breadth and depth of Spike-specific TCRs rose after two AZD1222 doses. The study sampled repertoires only after the peak T cell response.

The rearrangement uses TRBV20-1 and TRBJ2-1; perhaps TRBD2 as D (5 bases). This clonotype originated in an adult who had recovered from COVID-19. The specimen comprised peripheral blood, sampled after recovery from COVID-19. CDR3 DNA: TGCAGTTTAGGAGGCAATGAGCAGTTCTTC. Its protein product is CSLGGNEQFF.